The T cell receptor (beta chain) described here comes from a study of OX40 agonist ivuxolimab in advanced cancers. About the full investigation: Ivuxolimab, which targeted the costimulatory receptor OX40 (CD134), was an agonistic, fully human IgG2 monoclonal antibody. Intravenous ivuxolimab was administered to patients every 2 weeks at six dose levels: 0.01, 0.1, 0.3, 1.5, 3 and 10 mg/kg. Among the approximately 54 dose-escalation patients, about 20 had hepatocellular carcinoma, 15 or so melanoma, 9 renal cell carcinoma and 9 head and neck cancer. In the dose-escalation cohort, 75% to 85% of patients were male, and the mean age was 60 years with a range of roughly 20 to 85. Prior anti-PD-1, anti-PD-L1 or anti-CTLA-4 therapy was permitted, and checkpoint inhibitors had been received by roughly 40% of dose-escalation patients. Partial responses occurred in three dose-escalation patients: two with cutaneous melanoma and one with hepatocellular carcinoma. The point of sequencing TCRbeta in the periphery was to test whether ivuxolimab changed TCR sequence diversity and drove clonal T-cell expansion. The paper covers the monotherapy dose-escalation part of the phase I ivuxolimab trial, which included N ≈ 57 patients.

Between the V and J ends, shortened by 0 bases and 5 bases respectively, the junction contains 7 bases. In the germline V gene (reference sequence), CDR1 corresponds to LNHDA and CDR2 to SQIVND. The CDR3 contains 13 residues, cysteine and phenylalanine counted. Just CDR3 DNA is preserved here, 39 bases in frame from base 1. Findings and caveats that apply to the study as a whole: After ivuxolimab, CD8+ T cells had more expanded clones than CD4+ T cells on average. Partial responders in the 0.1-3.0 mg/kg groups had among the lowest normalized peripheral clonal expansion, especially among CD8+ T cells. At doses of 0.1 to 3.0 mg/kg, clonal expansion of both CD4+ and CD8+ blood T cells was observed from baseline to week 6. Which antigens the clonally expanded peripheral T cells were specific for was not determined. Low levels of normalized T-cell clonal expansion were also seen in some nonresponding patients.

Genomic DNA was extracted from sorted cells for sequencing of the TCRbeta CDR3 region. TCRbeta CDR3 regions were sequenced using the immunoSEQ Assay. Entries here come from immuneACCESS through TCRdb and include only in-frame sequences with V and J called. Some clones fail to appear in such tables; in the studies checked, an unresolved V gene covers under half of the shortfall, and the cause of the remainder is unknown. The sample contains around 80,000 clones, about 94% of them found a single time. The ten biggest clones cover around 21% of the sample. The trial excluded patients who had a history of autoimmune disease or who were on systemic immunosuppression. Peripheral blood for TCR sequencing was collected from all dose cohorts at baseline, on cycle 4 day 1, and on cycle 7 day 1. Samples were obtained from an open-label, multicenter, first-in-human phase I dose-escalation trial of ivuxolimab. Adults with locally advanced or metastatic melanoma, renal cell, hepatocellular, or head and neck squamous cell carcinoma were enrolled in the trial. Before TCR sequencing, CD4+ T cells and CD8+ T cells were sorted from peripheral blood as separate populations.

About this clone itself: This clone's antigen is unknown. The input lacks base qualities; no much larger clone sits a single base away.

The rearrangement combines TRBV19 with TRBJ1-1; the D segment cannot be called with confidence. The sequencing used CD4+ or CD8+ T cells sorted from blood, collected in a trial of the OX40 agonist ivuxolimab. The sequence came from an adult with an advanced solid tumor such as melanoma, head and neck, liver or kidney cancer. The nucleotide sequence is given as TGTGCCAGTAGTATAGACGGGGAGACTGAAGCTTTCTTT. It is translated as CASSIDGETEAFF.